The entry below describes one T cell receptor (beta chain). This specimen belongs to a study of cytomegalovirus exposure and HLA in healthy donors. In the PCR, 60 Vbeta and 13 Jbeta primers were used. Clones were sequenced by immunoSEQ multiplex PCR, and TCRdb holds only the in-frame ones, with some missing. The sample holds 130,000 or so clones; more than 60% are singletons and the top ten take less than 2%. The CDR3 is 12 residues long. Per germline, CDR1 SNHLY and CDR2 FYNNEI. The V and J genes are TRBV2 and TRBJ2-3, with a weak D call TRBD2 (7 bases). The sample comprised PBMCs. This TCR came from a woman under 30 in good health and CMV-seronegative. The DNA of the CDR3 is TGTGCATCCGCGGGGGCTCTGGATACGCAGTATTTT. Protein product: CASAGALDTQYF. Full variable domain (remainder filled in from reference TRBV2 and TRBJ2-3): EPEVTQTPSHQVTQMGQEVILRCVPISNHLYFYWYRQILGQKVEFLVSFYNNEISEKSEIFDDQFSVERPDGSNFTLKIRSTKLEDSAMYFCASAGALDTQYFGPGTRLTVL.